A selection of T cell receptor beta chains follows, all from one sample in a study of control samples from healthy donors and cancer patients. Repertoires were generated with immunoSEQ multiplex PCR, while TCRdb's copy carries only in-frame clones and drops some. This table has fewer than 200,000 clones, roughly 89% appearing once. Sequencing was done on a sample of blood. Receptors were obtained from a man aged 25-45 years in good health. Both conserved end residues are part of each CDR3. Each record gives: D gene, CDR3 length, V gene, J gene, clone size, CDR3 DNA, CDR3 protein. A D gene is named only where the DNA matches it firmly. Only part of the rows carry a size: once, few, many, or a class if the clone is expanded.

D gene: NA
CDR3 length: 13
V gene: TRBV7-9
J gene: TRBJ1-1
clone size: NA
CDR3 DNA: TGTGCCAGCAGCTCGTACATGAACACTGAAGCTTTCTTT
CDR3 protein: CASSSYMNTEAFF

D gene: NA
CDR3 length: 13
V gene: TRBV4-1
J gene: TRBJ1-1
clone size: few
CDR3 DNA: TGCGCCAGCAGCGCCACAGGGACCAGTGAAGCTTTCTTT
CDR3 protein: CASSATGTSEAFF

D gene: NA
CDR3 length: 14
V gene: TRBV7-2
J gene: TRBJ1-2
clone size: NA
CDR3 DNA: TGTGCCAGCAGCTTAGCGGAGTACGGGAAAGGCTACACCTTC
CDR3 protein: CASSLAEYGKGYTF

D gene: NA
CDR3 length: 11
V gene: TRBV20-1
J gene: TRBJ1-1
clone size: NA
CDR3 DNA: TGCAGTTGGGACGGACACACTGAAGCTTTCTTT
CDR3 protein: CSWDGHTEAFF

D gene: NA
CDR3 length: 16
V gene: TRBV2
J gene: TRBJ2-2
clone size: NA
CDR3 DNA: TGTGCCAGCAGGGCCGACCGGATTGCGAACACCGGGGAGCTGTTTTTT
CDR3 protein: CASRADRIANTGELFF

D gene: NA
CDR3 length: 13
V gene: TRBV29-1
J gene: TRBJ1-1
clone size: NA
CDR3 DNA: TGCAGCGTTGAAGGACGGAAGAACACTGAAGCTTTCTTT
CDR3 protein: CSVEGRKNTEAFF

D gene: TRBD1
CDR3 length: 13
V gene: TRBV11-2
J gene: TRBJ1-2
clone size: NA
CDR3 DNA: TGTGCCAGCAGCCCGGGACAGCTCTATGGCTACACCTTC
CDR3 protein: CASSPGQLYGYTF

D gene: TRBD1
CDR3 length: 17
V gene: TRBV30
J gene: TRBJ2-1
clone size: NA
CDR3 DNA: TGTGCCTGGAGTGTACCGGAGACAGGGATTAAAATGGGTGAGCAGTTCTTC
CDR3 protein: CAWSVPETGIKMGEQFF

D gene: NA
CDR3 length: 12
V gene: TRBV4-3
J gene: TRBJ2-7
clone size: few
CDR3 DNA: TGCGCCAGCAGCTCGACAGGCTACGAGCAGTACTTC
CDR3 protein: CASSSTGYEQYF

D gene: NA
CDR3 length: 13
V gene: TRBV30
J gene: TRBJ2-5
clone size: NA
CDR3 DNA: TGTGCCTGGAGTGTAAATAGCCGAGAGACCCAGTACTTC
CDR3 protein: CAWSVNSRETQYF

D gene: NA
CDR3 length: 14
V gene: TRBV6-6
J gene: TRBJ2-7
clone size: NA
CDR3 DNA: TGTGCCAGCAGCGGGACTCTAAGCTCCTACGAGCAGTACTTC
CDR3 protein: CASSGTLSSYEQYF

D gene: NA
CDR3 length: 13
V gene: TRBV7-9
J gene: TRBJ1-2
clone size: NA
CDR3 DNA: TGTGCCAGCAGCTTTCTGGGTGACTATGGCTACACCTTC
CDR3 protein: CASSFLGDYGYTF

D gene: TRBD1
CDR3 length: 14
V gene: TRBV6-6
J gene: TRBJ1-4
clone size: NA
CDR3 DNA: TGTGCCAGCATCCCAGGGGGCTGGGATGAAAAACTGTTTTTT
CDR3 protein: CASIPGGWDEKLFF

D gene: NA
CDR3 length: 14
V gene: TRBV3-1/TRBV3-2
J gene: TRBJ1-3
clone size: NA
CDR3 DNA: TGTGCCAGCAGCCAAGAGGGGCAGAGAAACACCATATATTTT
CDR3 protein: CASSQEGQRNTIYF

D gene: NA
CDR3 length: 15
V gene: TRBV27
J gene: TRBJ1-6
clone size: NA
CDR3 DNA: TGTGCCAGCAGTTTAGGGGCGTCCTATAATTCACCCCTCCACTTT
CDR3 protein: CASSLGASYNSPLHF

D gene: TRBD1
CDR3 length: 15
V gene: TRBV5-1
J gene: TRBJ2-7
clone size: NA
CDR3 DNA: TGCGCCAGCAGCTTAGTACCAGGGGGCCCTTACGAGCAGTACTTC
CDR3 protein: CASSLVPGGPYEQYF

D gene: NA
CDR3 length: 12
V gene: TRBV6-5
J gene: TRBJ1-1
clone size: NA
CDR3 DNA: TGTGCCAGCAGCGGACCTAACACTGAAGCTTTCTTT
CDR3 protein: CASSGPNTEAFF

D gene: NA
CDR3 length: 16
V gene: TRBV3-1/TRBV3-2
J gene: TRBJ2-1
clone size: NA
CDR3 DNA: TGTGCCAGCAGCCAAGATATGGGGGGCCGGGGAAATGAGCAGTTCTTC
CDR3 protein: CASSQDMGGRGNEQFF

D gene: NA
CDR3 length: 16
V gene: TRBV11-3
J gene: TRBJ1-6
clone size: NA
CDR3 DNA: TGTGCCAGCAGCCCCCAGTGGAACACCTATAATTCACCCCTCCACTTT
CDR3 protein: CASSPQWNTYNSPLHF

D gene: NA
CDR3 length: 14
V gene: TRBV6-2/TRBV6-3
J gene: TRBJ1-1
clone size: NA
CDR3 DNA: TGTGCCAGCAGTTACGCCCCGAAGGGCACTGAAGCTTTCTTT
CDR3 protein: CASSYAPKGTEAFF

D gene: TRBD2
CDR3 length: 13
V gene: TRBV7-3
J gene: TRBJ2-5
clone size: NA
CDR3 DNA: TGTGCCAGCAGCCCCGGGGGGGAGGAGACCCAGTACTTC
CDR3 protein: CASSPGGEETQYF

D gene: NA
CDR3 length: 14
V gene: TRBV9
J gene: TRBJ1-1
clone size: NA
CDR3 DNA: TGTGCCAGCAGCGTAGGGTCCCAGGGCACTGAAGCTTTCTTT
CDR3 protein: CASSVGSQGTEAFF

D gene: NA
CDR3 length: 17
V gene: TRBV2
J gene: TRBJ1-5
clone size: NA
CDR3 DNA: TGTGCCAGCAGTGAGAGCCTGGGGGGACGAGGGCATCAGCCCCAGCATTTT
CDR3 protein: CASSESLGGRGHQPQHF

D gene: NA
CDR3 length: 13
V gene: TRBV5-6
J gene: TRBJ1-1
clone size: NA
CDR3 DNA: TGTGCCAGCAGCCCCGGGGGCCGAACTGAAGCTTTCTTT
CDR3 protein: CASSPGGRTEAFF

D gene: TRBD1
CDR3 length: 15
V gene: TRBV7-2
J gene: TRBJ2-7
clone size: NA
CDR3 DNA: TGTGCCAGCAGCTTAAGACAGGGGGGTACCTACGAGCAGTACTTC
CDR3 protein: CASSLRQGGTYEQYF

D gene: NA
CDR3 length: 15
V gene: TRBV9
J gene: TRBJ1-3
clone size: NA
CDR3 DNA: TGTGCCAGCAGCGTAGAATTTGGGATAGGAAACACCATATATTTT
CDR3 protein: CASSVEFGIGNTIYF

D gene: NA
CDR3 length: 14
V gene: TRBV7-9
J gene: TRBJ2-7
clone size: NA
CDR3 DNA: TGTGCCAGCAGCTTAGAGGGGACGGCCTACGAGCAGTACTTC
CDR3 protein: CASSLEGTAYEQYF

D gene: NA
CDR3 length: 13
V gene: TRBV7-2
J gene: TRBJ1-1
clone size: NA
CDR3 DNA: TGTGCCAGCAGCCCGCAGGAATGGATGGAAGCTTTCTTT
CDR3 protein: CASSPQEWMEAFF

D gene: NA
CDR3 length: 12
V gene: TRBV19
J gene: TRBJ1-1
clone size: few
CDR3 DNA: TGTGCCAGTAGTATCTTCCAGCAGGAAGCTTTCTTT
CDR3 protein: CASSIFQQEAFF

D gene: NA
CDR3 length: 14
V gene: TRBV3-1/TRBV3-2
J gene: TRBJ1-6
clone size: NA
CDR3 DNA: TGTGCCAGCACCAATTCCCCCCCTGGGTCACCCCTCCACTTT
CDR3 protein: CASTNSPPGSPLHF

D gene: TRBD1
CDR3 length: 13
V gene: TRBV27
J gene: TRBJ1-5
clone size: NA
CDR3 DNA: TGTGCCAGCAGTCGACAGGGGTATGGACCCCAGCATTTT
CDR3 protein: CASSRQGYGPQHF

D gene: NA
CDR3 length: 13
V gene: TRBV28
J gene: TRBJ2-7
clone size: NA
CDR3 DNA: TGTGCCAGCAGTCAGACTAATAGCTACGAGCAGTACTTC
CDR3 protein: CASSQTNSYEQYF

D gene: NA
CDR3 length: 13
V gene: TRBV5-1
J gene: TRBJ1-2
clone size: NA
CDR3 DNA: TGCGCCAGCAGCGACGACCCTAACTATGGCTACACCTTC
CDR3 protein: CASSDDPNYGYTF

D gene: NA
CDR3 length: 13
V gene: TRBV10-3
J gene: TRBJ2-2
clone size: NA
CDR3 DNA: TGTGCCATCAAGGTGACGAGCACCGGGGAGCTGTTTTTT
CDR3 protein: CAIKVTSTGELFF

D gene: TRBD1
CDR3 length: 14
V gene: TRBV9
J gene: TRBJ2-7
clone size: once
CDR3 DNA: TGTGCCAGCAGCGCCACAGGGGATAGCTACGAGCAGTACTTC
CDR3 protein: CASSATGDSYEQYF

D gene: NA
CDR3 length: 15
V gene: TRBV2
J gene: TRBJ1-5
clone size: NA
CDR3 DNA: TGTGCCAGCAGTTACCGGGACGATAGCAATCAGCCCCAGCATTTT
CDR3 protein: CASSYRDDSNQPQHF

D gene: NA
CDR3 length: 15
V gene: TRBV5-1
J gene: TRBJ2-2
clone size: NA
CDR3 DNA: TGCGCCAGCAGCTCGGGCGGTAGCCTTACCGGGGAGCTGTTTTTT
CDR3 protein: CASSSGGSLTGELFF

D gene: NA
CDR3 length: 14
V gene: TRBV27
J gene: TRBJ1-5
clone size: NA
CDR3 DNA: TGTGCCAGCAGTTCCCTAAGCCTTAATCAGCCCCAGCATTTT
CDR3 protein: CASSSLSLNQPQHF

D gene: NA
CDR3 length: 13
V gene: TRBV19
J gene: TRBJ1-6
clone size: NA
CDR3 DNA: TGTGCCAACCCGGAGGGGGGTAATTCACCCCTCCACTTT
CDR3 protein: CANPEGGNSPLHF

D gene: NA
CDR3 length: 15
V gene: TRBV27
J gene: TRBJ1-5
clone size: few
CDR3 DNA: TGTGCCAGCAAAAAGGGGGACGCCCTCTATCAGCCCCAGCATTTT
CDR3 protein: CASKKGDALYQPQHF

D gene: TRBD2
CDR3 length: 15
V gene: TRBV6-5
J gene: TRBJ2-1
clone size: NA
CDR3 DNA: TGTGCCAGCAGTTACAGCGGGGGCCCATACAATGAGCAGTTCTTC
CDR3 protein: CASSYSGGPYNEQFF

D gene: NA
CDR3 length: 15
V gene: TRBV6-5
J gene: TRBJ2-7
clone size: once
CDR3 DNA: TGTGCCAGCAGTTCTCGCCTGACAGGCTCCTACGAGCAGTACTTC
CDR3 protein: CASSSRLTGSYEQYF

D gene: NA
CDR3 length: 16
V gene: TRBV21-1
J gene: TRBJ2-5
clone size: NA
CDR3 DNA: TGTGCCGGATCCCCGGGACTAGCGAGGTGGGATGAGACCCAGTACTTC
CDR3 protein: CAGSPGLARWDETQYF

D gene: NA
CDR3 length: 15
V gene: TRBV5-6
J gene: TRBJ1-1
clone size: few
CDR3 DNA: TGTGCCAGCAGCTTATGGCCGGGGAGAGAGGCTGAAGCTTTCTTT
CDR3 protein: CASSLWPGREAEAFF

D gene: TRBD1
CDR3 length: 14
V gene: TRBV2
J gene: TRBJ2-2
clone size: NA
CDR3 DNA: TGTGCCAGCTCAGGGGGCCTACCCACCGGGGAGCTGTTTTTT
CDR3 protein: CASSGGLPTGELFF

D gene: TRBD2
CDR3 length: 17
V gene: TRBV30
J gene: TRBJ2-3
clone size: NA
CDR3 DNA: TGTGCCTGGAGTGTGAGTAGCGGGAGGGGGAGCACAGATACGCAGTATTTT
CDR3 protein: CAWSVSSGRGSTDTQYF

D gene: NA
CDR3 length: 13
V gene: TRBV19
J gene: TRBJ1-1
clone size: NA
CDR3 DNA: TGTGCCAGTAGTATTGGAGGGTCCACTGAAGCTTTCTTT
CDR3 protein: CASSIGGSTEAFF

D gene: NA
CDR3 length: 13
V gene: TRBV7-9
J gene: TRBJ2-7
clone size: once
CDR3 DNA: TGTGCCAGCAGCTTGACAGACGAGCACCGGGGGTCCTTC
CDR3 protein: CASSLTDEHRGSF

D gene: NA
CDR3 length: 16
V gene: TRBV29-1
J gene: TRBJ2-6
clone size: NA
CDR3 DNA: TGCAGCGTTTCCGGCCCCGTAGTTGCTGGGGCCAACGTCCTGACTTTC
CDR3 protein: CSVSGPVVAGANVLTF

D gene: TRBD1
CDR3 length: 15
V gene: TRBV19
J gene: TRBJ1-5
clone size: once
CDR3 DNA: TGTGCCAGTAGTACTACACAGGGGATAAATCAGCCCCAGCATTTT
CDR3 protein: CASSTTQGINQPQHF

D gene: NA
CDR3 length: 12
V gene: TRBV15
J gene: TRBJ1-5
clone size: NA
CDR3 DNA: TGTGCCACCAGCAGAGATGGTCAGCCCCAGCATTTT
CDR3 protein: CATSRDGQPQHF